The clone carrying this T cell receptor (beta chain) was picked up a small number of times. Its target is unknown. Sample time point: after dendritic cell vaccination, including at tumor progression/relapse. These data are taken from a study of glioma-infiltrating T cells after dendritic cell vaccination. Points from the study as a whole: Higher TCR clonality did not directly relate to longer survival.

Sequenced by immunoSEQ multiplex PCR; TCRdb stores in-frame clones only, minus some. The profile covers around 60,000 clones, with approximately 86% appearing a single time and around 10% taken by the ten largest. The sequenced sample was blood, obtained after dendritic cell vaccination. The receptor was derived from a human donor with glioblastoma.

The CDR3 here is CATGSGMDALPSNEQFF. CDR3 sequence (DNA): TGTGCCACCGGGAGTGGGATGGACGCCTTACCTTCCAATGAGCAGTTCTTC. The rearrangement uses TRBV15 and TRBJ2-1; TRBD2 is a possible D gene (5 bases). Deletions cut 8 bases from V and 6 bases from J, with 26 bases between. CDR1 LNHNV and CDR2 YYDKDF come from the germline V gene (reference sequence). This CDR3 is built from 17 residues.